Listed here is a single TCR beta chain. As yet, its antigen is unknown. Relative to the germline gene, one junction end is altered; a read error may explain this. This same CDR3 is encoded by further DNA sequences in the sample. The record originates from a study of cytomegalovirus exposure and HLA in healthy donors. Study-wide results and limits: For TCR beta chains, V- and J-gene trimming was later linked to a missense DCLRE1C variant. In a later analysis, a genetic analysis reported fewer productive-TCR N-insertions in an Asian-associated ancestry cluster than the cohort average. Near-uniform donor sequencing depth was presumed by presence/absence analyses.

CDR3 length: 16 residues. Looked up from germline, CDR1 is KGHSH and CDR2 is LQKENI. The PCR had 60 Vbeta and 13 Jbeta primers. Assay: immunoSEQ multiplex PCR; the TCRdb copy retains only in-frame clones and omits some. This sample carries some 190,000 clones, 75% to 85% of them seen once, and the ten largest clones take 2% to 2.5%. The specimen was PBMCs. The chain uses TRBV18 and TRBJ1-1, with 11 bases identical to TRBD1. The sequence came from a woman in her twenties or thirties in good health and CMV-seropositive. CDR3 protein: CASSPYGQGANTEAFF. Here the CDR3 DNA reads TGCGCCAGCTCACCCTACGGACAGGGGGCGAACACTGAAGCTTTCTTT.